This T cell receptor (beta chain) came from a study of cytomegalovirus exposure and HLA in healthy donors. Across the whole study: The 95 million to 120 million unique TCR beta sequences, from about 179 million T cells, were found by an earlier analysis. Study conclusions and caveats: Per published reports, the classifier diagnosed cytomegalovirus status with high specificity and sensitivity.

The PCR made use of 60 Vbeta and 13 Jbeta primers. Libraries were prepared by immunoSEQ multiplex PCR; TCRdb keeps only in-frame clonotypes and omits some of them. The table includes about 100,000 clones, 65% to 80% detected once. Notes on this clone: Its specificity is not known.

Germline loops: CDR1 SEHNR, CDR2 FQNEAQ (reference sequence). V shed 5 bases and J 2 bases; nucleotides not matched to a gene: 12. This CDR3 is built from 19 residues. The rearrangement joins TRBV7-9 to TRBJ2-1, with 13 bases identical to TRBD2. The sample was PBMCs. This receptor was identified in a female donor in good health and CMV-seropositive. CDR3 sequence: CASSPRTSGGRLTYNEQFF. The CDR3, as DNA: TGTGCCAGCAGCCCAAGGACTAGCGGGGGCCGCCTGACCTACAATGAGCAGTTCTTC. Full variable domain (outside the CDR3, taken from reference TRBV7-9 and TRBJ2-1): DTGVSQNPRHKITKRGQNVTFRCDPISEHNRLYWYRQTLGQGPEFLTYFQNEAQLEKSRLLSDRFSAERPKGSFSTLEIQRTEQGDSAMYLCASSPRTSGGRLTYNEQFFGPGTRLTVL.